The source of this TCR beta chain is a study of Ad26.COV2.S vaccination and SARS-CoV-2 variants. Looking at the study overall: Administration of Ad26.COV2.S was intramuscular, either once or twice 56 days apart. Study conclusions and caveats: Analyses that measured TCR breadth and depth may have underestimated total T cell responses.

As concerns this clone: No antigen is known for it.

Sequencing used immunoSEQ multiplex PCR; TCRdb keeps in-frame clones, though not all of them. The sample yields 440,000 or so clones, about 90% seen once. This sample's treatment: about 20 received Ad26.COV2.S at low or high dose, single or two shots; 5 received placebo; per-sample allocation not given. The investigators took samples on day 63 after the first vaccine or placebo injection. Donor was an adult aged 18-55 years in Boston. Germline values: CDR1 GTSNPN, CDR2 SVGIG (reference sequence). This CDR3 has 13 amino acids. V shed 3 bases and J shed 8 bases, with 14 bases lying between them. J is TRBJ2-1 and V is TRBV30; D may be TRBD2 (5 bases). The receptor was isolated from a person aged 18 to 65 who received the Ad26.COV2.S COVID-19 vaccine or a placebo. The sequencing here drew on peripheral blood, taken in a trial of Ad26.COV2.S vaccine versus placebo. In DNA form, the CDR3 reads TGTGCCTGGAGCGAGGGCCAGGCCGATGAGCAGTTCTTC. This encodes CAWSEGQADEQFF.